This entry lists 19 T cell receptor beta chains sequenced from one sample in a study of blood T cell repertoires in COVID-19 (dated by TCRdb to 2020 to 2021). Receptors were amplified or captured by the immunoSEQ multiplex PCR assay. TCRdb took over this immuneACCESS table, retaining in-frame rearrangements with V and J assigned. Such tables are incomplete; in checked studies, under half of the missing clones stem from an unresolved V gene, and the remainder is unexplained. This sample holds some 300,000 clones; roughly 90% were observed only once. Jointly, the top ten make up 1% of the sample. What was sequenced was PBMCs or T cells enriched from blood (not recorded which). Source of these receptors: a woman between 25 and 40 years old who had recovered from COVID-19.

This clone was picked up a small number of times. The chain has TRBV5-1 and TRBJ1-2, with 9 bases that match TRBD1. After removal of 4 bases from V and 7 bases from J, the junction contained 2 bases not matched to a gene. This CDR3 spans 12 amino acids. Germline V gives CDR1 SGHRS, CDR2 YFSETQ. The DNA of the CDR3 is TGCGCCAGCAGCGTGACAGGGGGTGGCTACACCTTC. Its protein is CASSVTGGGYTF.

The gene calls are TRBV19 and TRBJ2-7; D remains ambiguous. CDR1 is LNHDA, CDR2 SQIVND, per germline (reference sequence). This CDR3 has 18 amino acids. V was clipped by 2 bases and J by 4 bases, with 24 bases between them. The CDR3 region is CASSIQLSPPGFSYEQYF. The CDR3 DNA follows: TGTGCCAGTAGTATACAACTGTCACCGCCCGGGTTTAGTTACGAGCAGTACTTC. Using reference TRBV19 and TRBJ2-7 for the parts outside the CDR3, the full variable domain is DGGITQSPKYLFRKEGQNVTLSCEQNLNHDAMYWYRQDPGQGLRLIYYSQIVNDFQKGDIAEGYSVSREKKESFPLTVTSAQKNPTAFYLCASSIQLSPPGFSYEQYFGPGTRLTVT.

J is TRBJ2-3 and V is TRBV5-1; 9 nucleotides match TRBD1. The CDR3 runs 14 residues. The V and J ends lost 3 bases and 5 bases, in that order; junction bases with no gene match: 4. Germline CDR1 and CDR2: SGHRS and YFSETQ. The CDR3 region is CASSSTGQGDTQYF. In nucleotides, the CDR3 is TGCGCCAGCAGCTCCACGGGACAGGGAGATACGCAGTATTTT.

The V gene is TRBV2, the J gene TRBJ2-7; 9 bases align to TRBD1. Trimming cost V 4 bases and J 2 bases; bases outside gene matches: 0. The CDR3 extends over 13 amino acids. The germline V gene has CDR1 SNHLY and CDR2 FYNNEI. The chain's CDR3 is CASSGQGAYEQYF. The CDR3 DNA reads as TGTGCCAGCAGTGGACAGGGGGCCTACGAGCAGTACTTC.

The V and J genes are TRBV2 and TRBJ2-5; 13 positions agree with TRBD2. There are 17 residues in the CDR3. The junction had 13 bases not matched to a gene; V was cut back by 7 bases and J by 5 bases. Germline assignment: CDR1 SNHLY and CDR2 FYNNEI. The CDR3, as DNA: TGTGCCAGCACCTTCTTCGGACTAGCGGGAGTCAGCGAGACCCAGTACTTC. Its protein product is CASTFFGLAGVSETQYF. The full variable domain, with the rest looked up from reference TRBV2 and TRBJ2-5, is EPEVTQTPSHQVTQMGQEVILRCVPISNHLYFYWYRQILGQKVEFLVSFYNNEISEKSEIFDDQFSVERPDGSNFTLKIRSTKLEDSAMYFCASTFFGLAGVSETQYFGPGTRLLVL.

The chain joins TRBV9 to TRBJ1-2; no clear D. The CDR3 sequence is 13 residues long. Deletions cut 0 bases from V and 10 bases from J, with 13 bases between. Germline CDR1 and CDR2: SGDLS and YYNGEE. The CDR3 protein is CASSVDTRNPYTF. CDR3 nucleotide sequence: TGTGCCAGCAGCGTAGATACTCGTAACCCCTACACCTTC.

The CDR3 loop reads CASSPRVGAQNQPQHF. CDR3 bases: TGTGCCAGCAGCCCCAGAGTAGGGGCGCAGAATCAGCCCCAGCATTTT. J is TRBJ1-5 and V is TRBV28, with D perhaps matching TRBD1 (5 bases). Germline CDR1 MDHEN, CDR2 SYDVKM. CDR3 length equals 16 residues. Deletions cut 6 bases from V and 4 bases from J, with 19 bases between.

This chain connects TRBV6-1 to TRBJ1-3; 9 positions match TRBD1. The CDR3 is 17 residues long. After removal of 1 base from V and 2 bases from J, the junction contained 6 bases not matched to a gene. The V gene's germline CDR1 is MNHNS and CDR2 SASEGT. The CDR3: CASSEGGTGKTGNTIYF. DNA of the CDR3: TGTGCCAGCAGTGAAGGTGGGACAGGGAAAACTGGAAACACCATATATTTT.

The chain joins TRBV21-1 to TRBJ1-2; no DNA check was done on the table's D call, TRBD1. TRBV21-1 is a pseudogene. The CDR3 is 15 amino acids. The DNA of the CDR3 is TGTGCCAGCAGCTACAACAGGGGCGAGACGGATGGCTACACCTTC. Translated: CASSYNRGETDGYTF.

This sequence joins TRBV7-6 and TRBJ2-3; TRBD2 agrees at 9 bases. Germline CDR1 and CDR2: SGHVS and FNYEAQ. Trimming cost V 5 bases and J 5 bases; bases outside gene matches: 8. This CDR3 region has 15 residues. CDR3 nucleotide sequence: TGTGCCAGCAGCCCAGTTGGCGGGGGGGGAGATACGCAGTATTTT. Amino acid sequence: CASSPVGGGGDTQYF. Complete variable domain (other parts from reference TRBV7-6 and TRBJ2-3): GAGVSQSPRYKVTKRGQDVALRCDPISGHVSLYWYRQALGQGPEFLTYFNYEAQQDKSGLPNDRFSAERPEGSISTLTIQRTEQRDSAMYRCASSPVGGGGDTQYFGPGTRLTVL.

This CDR3 reads CASSSLYSGTIEAFF. DNA for the CDR3: TGTGCCAGCAGTTCCCTCTATTCGGGGACAATTGAAGCTTTCTTT. This chain links TRBV28 with TRBJ1-1; TRBD1 might be the D (6 bases). V gave up 4 bases and J gave up 7 bases, with 19 bases separating them. The CDR3 covers 15 residues. CDR1 is MDHEN and CDR2 is SYDVKM in the germline V gene.

The V call is TRBV28, the J call TRBJ2-2; 7 bases agree with TRBD1. From germline, CDR1 is MDHEN and CDR2 SYDVKM. J was trimmed by 6 bases and V by 11 bases; bases with no gene match: 9. The CDR3 runs to 13 residues. In DNA, the CDR3 is TGTGCCGGAGCAACGGGACAGCCCGGGGAGCTGTTTTTT. Its protein is CAGATGQPGELFF.

The chain recombines TRBV29-1 with TRBJ1-1; D perhaps matches TRBD1 (5 bases). This CDR3 is built from 13 residues. Trimming pared 6 bases from V and 4 bases from J, leaving 15 bases between. CDR1 is SQVTM and CDR2 is ANQGSEA in the germline V gene. The CDR3 is CSVTVRGSTEAFF. CDR3 sequence (DNA): TGCAGCGTCACGGTCCGGGGGAGCACTGAAGCTTTCTTT.

This clone has only a few counts. The chain carries TRBV2 and TRBJ1-2, with 7 bases lining up with TRBD1. V was clipped by 4 bases and J by 4 bases; unmatched bases: 12. The CDR3 runs 16 residues. Germline V gene sequence: CDR1 SNHLY, CDR2 FYNNEI. The DNA of the CDR3 is TGTGCCAGCAGTGGGACAGGCGGCTCGGTGTTCTATGGCTACACCTTC. Translated, it gives CASSGTGGSVFYGYTF.

The chain combines TRBV12-5 with TRBJ2-1, with 13 bases identical to TRBD2. From germline, CDR1 is LGHNT and CDR2 FRNRAP. V shed 1 base, J shed 5 bases, and the junction held 2 bases outside the gene matches. This CDR3 contains 16 residues. The CDR3 loop is CASGLGTSGSHNEQFF. The DNA of the CDR3 is TGTGCTAGTGGTTTGGGGACTAGCGGGAGCCACAATGAGCAGTTCTTC.

V and J are TRBV7-2 and TRBJ2-1; 10 bases agree with TRBD2. The CDR3 totals 14 residues. Germline V lookup: CDR1 SGHTA, CDR2 FQGNSA. J gave up 8 bases and V 5 bases, and 6 bases lay outside the gene matches. The CDR3 DNA sequence: TGTGCCAGCAGCCCCTATGGGACTAGCGATGAGCAGTTCTTC. Residues: CASSPYGTSDEQFF.

V gene TRBV24-1 combines with J gene TRBJ1-5; TRBD1 agrees at 7 bases. V shed 4 bases and J 6 bases; nucleotides not matched to a gene: 5. The CDR3 has 14 amino acids. CDR1 and CDR2 from the germline V gene are KGHDR and SFDVKD. This CDR3 reads CATSDSDRVQPQHF. The CDR3 DNA reads TGTGCCACCAGTGACAGTGACAGGGTTCAGCCCCAGCATTTT.

The chain combines TRBV7-2 with TRBJ1-1, with 7 positions matching TRBD1. The germline CDR1 and CDR2 sequences are SGHTA and FQGNSA. CDR3 length equals 13 residues. J lost 4 bases, V lost 4 bases, and 3 bases had no gene match. The CDR3 protein is CASSSQGGTEAFF. CDR3 nucleotide sequence: TGTGCCAGCAGCTCGCAGGGGGGCACTGAAGCTTTCTTT.

The rearrangement uses TRBV9 and TRBJ1-2; 7 bases are a match to TRBD1. This CDR3 spans 15 amino acids. With 3 bases clipped from V and 8 bases from J, the junction kept 13 bases outside the gene matches. CDR1 and CDR2 (germline): SGDLS, YYNGEE. The CDR3 bases are TGTGCCAGCAGCGCACCCCAACAGGGGTGGGGGGGCTACACCTTC. The encoded protein is CASSAPQQGWGGYTF.